Presented here are 2 T cell receptor beta chains from one specimen sequenced in a study of blood T cell repertoires in COVID-19. Assay: immunoSEQ multiplex PCR; the TCRdb copy retains only in-frame clones and omits some. The data hold tens of thousands of clones, with around 88% observed a single time. Sample: peripheral blood. The receptors stem from a man in his fifties or sixties with acute or convalescent COVID-19.

The V gene is TRBV28, the J gene TRBJ1-2; D gene uncertain. Germline V lookup: CDR1 MDHEN, CDR2 SYDVKM. The V end lost 4 bases, the J end lost 0 bases, and 15 bases lay between the germline ends. The CDR3 loop spans 16 amino acids. For the CDR3, the DNA is TGTGCCAGCAGTTCTCGGGTCGGTTCAGCTAACTATGGCTACACCTTC. This codes for CASSSRVGSANYGYTF.

V gene TRBV4-2 combines with J gene TRBJ1-2; a weak D match, TRBD1 (5 bases). This CDR3 has 16 amino acids. The V gene lost 1 base and the J gene lost 6 bases, with 18 bases spanning the gap. Germline V gives CDR1 LGHNA, CDR2 YNFKEQ. CDR3 coding DNA: TGTGCCAGCAGCCAAGGTGGGGGGGGGAAGGTGAATGGCTACACCTTC. Translation: CASSQGGGGKVNGYTF.